The 10 T cell receptor beta chains reported below all come from one sample, sequenced in a study of T cell repertoires in cytomegalovirus infection. These receptors' targets are unknown. Using its own MiXCR run on the reads, TCRdb lists one record per CDR3 protein. The data hold roughly 700,000 distinct CDR3 sequences, with roughly a third observed a single time. Material: cultured PBMCs, obtained from culture after CMV antigen stimulation. These receptors came from a human donor in good health (CMV status not recorded). Some clones in this sample may be carry-over from other donors' samples.

The V and J genes are TRBV9 and TRBJ1-4, with 8 bases fitting TRBD1. Germline assignment: CDR1 SGDLS and CDR2 YYNGEE. CDR3 length: 17 amino acids. V shed 0 bases and J 3 bases; nucleotides not matched to a gene: 7. The CDR3 DNA reads as TGTGCCAGCAGCGTAGAAGGACAGGGTACGCCTAATGAAAAACTGTTTTTT. Its protein product is CASSVEGQGTPNEKLFF.

The V call is TRBV4-1, the J call TRBJ1-2, with D perhaps TRBD1 (6 bases). The germline CDR1 and CDR2 sequences are MGHRA and YSYEKL. The CDR3 totals 14 residues. V was pared by 3 bases and J by 8 bases, with 16 bases between. The CDR3 nucleotides are TGCGCCAGCAGCCACATACAGGGAGAGGAAGGCTACACCTTC. Translated: CASSHIQGEEGYTF.

A few counts support this clonotype. The chain uses TRBV7-2 and TRBJ2-3; D is uncertain. The germline V gene encodes CDR1 SGHTA and CDR2 FQGNSA. CDR3 length equals 17 residues. Trimming left V 6 bases short and J 2 bases short, with 21 bases between. The CDR3 DNA sequence: TGTGCCAGCAGTCACGACCAAGGACCAAGGGTCACAGATACGCAGTATTTT. It specifies CASSHDQGPRVTDTQYF.

J is TRBJ2-7 and V is TRBV7-4; D gene unclear. CDR1 is SGHVT, CDR2 SQSDAQ, per germline. CDR3 length equals 13 residues. V was cut by 4 bases and J by 6 bases, with 13 bases left in between. Here the CDR3 reads CASSSRVRFEQYF. The CDR3 region has the DNA TGTGCCAGCAGCTCCCGCGTGAGGTTCGAGCAGTACTTC.

In its sample, this clonotype was seen a few times. This chain joins TRBV7-2 and TRBJ2-1, with a tentative D call TRBD1 (5 bases). V lost 4 bases and J lost 1, with 11 bases in between. The CDR3 has 15 residues. CDR1 is SGHTA, CDR2 FQGNSA, per germline. Here the CDR3 reads CASSSQKGSYNEQFF. For the CDR3, the DNA is TGTGCCAGCAGCTCCCAAAAGGGGTCCTACAATGAGCAGTTCTTC.

This clonotype turned up a few times. The chain is built from TRBV10-2 and TRBJ2-1, with D perhaps TRBD2 (6 bases). Germline-derived CDR1 and CDR2 are WSHSY and SAAADI. Trimming took off 5 bases at V and 4 bases at J, with 12 bases between the two ends. The CDR3 loop spans 14 amino acids. For the CDR3, the DNA is TGCGCCAGCAGTCTAGCGACACTTTACAATGAGCAGTTCTTC. It translates to CASSLATLYNEQFF.

V is TRBV4-1 and J is TRBJ2-3; 7 nucleotides line up with TRBD2. Germline trimming cut 0 bases from V and 3 bases from J; bases unmatched to any gene: 9. The CDR3 runs 17 residues. Germline V gene lookup returns CDR1 MGHRA and CDR2 YSYEKL. CDR3 nucleotides: TGCGCCAGCAGCCAAGAGTATTTTGCGGGAGCTACAGATACGCAGTATTTT. It codes for CASSQEYFAGATDTQYF.

This clonotype has just a few counts. This rearrangement joins TRBV7-8 to TRBJ2-1; 8 positions match TRBD2. V was clipped by 6 bases and J by 10 bases; unmatched bases: 8. CDR1 SGHVS and CDR2 FQNEAQ come from the germline V gene. The CDR3 length is 13 residues. CDR3 region: CASSGLAPLEQFF. The CDR3 DNA reads TGTGCCAGCAGTGGACTAGCTCCCTTGGAGCAGTTCTTC.

CDR3 amino acids: CSASSLAGTQETQYF. The CDR3 DNA reads TGCAGTGCTAGTAGCCTAGCGGGGACACAAGAGACCCAGTACTTC. The chain carries TRBV20-1 and TRBJ2-5; 9 bases fit TRBD2. Germline CDR1 is DFQATT and CDR2 is SNEGSKA (reference sequence). The CDR3 length is 15 residues. Unmatched junction bases numbered 7, after V lost 3 bases and J lost 2 bases.

In this sample, this clonotype turned up a few times. CDR3: CATGTRTDTQYF. CDR3 nucleotide sequence: TGTGCCACCGGGACCCGCACAGATACGCAGTATTTT. This rearrangement joins TRBV24-1 to TRBJ2-3; D is possibly TRBD1 or TRBD2 (5 bases each). The CDR3 loop spans 12 amino acids. The germline V gene has CDR1 KGHDR and CDR2 SFDVKD. V was pared by 9 bases and J by 1 base, with 7 bases between.